The T cell receptor beta chain described here comes from a study of blood T cell repertoires in COVID-19. Study details: The origin of the acute and convalescent COVID-19 samples was the United States, Italy and Spain. T cells, B-cell-depleted T cells, or PBMCs supplied cDNA or gDNA.

Study processing details: From reference gene primer amplification, estimates of nucleated cell counts were derived. Here immunoSEQ multiplex PCR was the method, and the copy in TCRdb shows in-frame clones only, minus some. The D gene and trimming were derived from the DNA, and the V and J assignments and clone size from that table. The sample carries more than 80,000 clones, approximately 83% recorded once. The TCR originated in a woman older than 75 with active or convalescent COVID-19. The sequenced sample consisted of peripheral blood.

The CDR3 reads CASSLRPPGTEAFF. Here the CDR3 DNA reads TGTGCCAGCAGTTTACGGCCCCCGGGCACTGAAGCTTTCTTT. The V call is TRBV28, the J call TRBJ1-1; D remains ambiguous. The germline gives CDR1 MDHEN, CDR2 SYDVKM. Trimming shortened V by 2 bases and J by 4 bases, and 11 bases separated the two germline ends. The CDR3 is 14 residues long.